This T cell receptor (beta chain) comes out of a study of blood T cell repertoires in COVID-19. Study information: The United States, Italy and Spain were the sources of the acute and convalescent COVID-19 samples. In each case, the material was cDNA or gDNA derived from T cells, B-cell-depleted T cells, or PBMCs.

As concerns this clone: The same CDR3 arises from other DNA sequences in this sample as well.

Assay: immunoSEQ multiplex PCR; the TCRdb copy retains only in-frame clones and omits some. The sample yields tens of thousands of clones, around four fifths seen once. The CDR3 length is 15 residues. V dropped 2 bases and J dropped 0; count of bases not matched to a gene: 3. Germline V gene sequence: CDR1 SGHRS, CDR2 YFSETQ. The receptor was isolated from a man between 60 and 75 years old with acute or convalescent COVID-19. Source material: peripheral blood. V usage is TRBV5-1 and J usage is TRBJ2-3; 7 bases are shared with TRBD2. The CDR3 is CASSLGAGSTDTQYF. As DNA, the CDR3 is TGCGCCAGCAGCTTAGGAGCGGGGAGCACAGATACGCAGTATTTT.